This TCR beta chain is from a study of cytomegalovirus exposure and HLA in healthy donors. As for the study in general: Unique TCRs numbering roughly 80 million, obtained from HLA-typed donors, made up an early data release.

The sample holds a few counts of this clone. Its antigen is currently unknown. From germline, CDR1 is SGDLS and CDR2 YYNGEE. The CDR3 spans 16 residues. The ends lost 0 bases at V and 6 bases at J; junction bases unmatched: 10. PCR amplification relied on 60 Vbeta primers (plus 13 Jbeta primers). The protocol was immunoSEQ multiplex PCR, while the TCRdb copy is restricted to in-frame clones and leaves out a portion. The data hold around 150,000 clones, with roughly four fifths observed a single time. Study-level points and caveats: Because they were indistinguishable, some V segments, including TRBV6-2 and TRBV6-3, were excluded.

The receptor was isolated from a woman aged 45-59 years in good health and CMV-seronegative. The V gene is TRBV9, the J gene TRBJ1-2, with TRBD1 identical over 8 bases. Sequencing was done on a sample of PBMCs. DNA for the CDR3: TGTGCCAGCAGCGTAGCTACAGGGGGAGACGGGGATGGCTACACCTTC. This encodes CASSVATGGDGDGYTF.